Sequencing of this TCR beta chain was carried out in a study of T cells after yellow fever vaccination. About the research overall: Any fraction with a low cell number was prepared using SMART-Seq v4 Ultra Low Input.

Of note for this clonotype: Its antigen is not identified.

Template-switching 5'RACE yielded the TCR cDNA; a universal primer site and UMIs were added in the process. One entry per CDR3 protein results from TCRdb running MiXCR on the 5' RACE reads. Of some 300,000 distinct CDR3 sequences in the sample, approximately 10% were seen once. Germline V gene sequence: CDR1 KGHSH, CDR2 LQKENI. The CDR3 runs to 17 residues. V was pared by 3 bases and J by 5 bases, with 10 bases of the junction left unmatched. General study results and limits: Abundant clonotypes from the bulk population could contaminate FACS-sorted repertoires. Subsequent to the booster, the majority of primary-vaccination clones reappeared (roughly 96% CD4, 88% CD8).

The chain combines TRBV18 with TRBJ2-3, with TRBD2 identical over 11 bases. The sequencing used CD4+ T cells sorted from PBMCs, collected 5 days after the yellow fever booster vaccination. This receptor was identified in a man aged 18-30 years who received the YFV17D yellow fever vaccine. The CDR3 region has the DNA TGTGCCAGCTCACCGATCCAAACTAGCGGGGGTGTAGATACGCAGTATTTT. Encoded protein: CASSPIQTSGGVDTQYF. Full variable domain (missing parts from reference TRBV18 and TRBJ2-3): NAGVMQNPRHLVRRRGQEARLRCSPMKGHSHVYWYRQLPEEGLKFMVYLQKENIIDESGMPKERFSAEFPKEGPSILRIQQVVRGDSAAYFCASSPIQTSGGVDTQYFGPGTRLTVL.